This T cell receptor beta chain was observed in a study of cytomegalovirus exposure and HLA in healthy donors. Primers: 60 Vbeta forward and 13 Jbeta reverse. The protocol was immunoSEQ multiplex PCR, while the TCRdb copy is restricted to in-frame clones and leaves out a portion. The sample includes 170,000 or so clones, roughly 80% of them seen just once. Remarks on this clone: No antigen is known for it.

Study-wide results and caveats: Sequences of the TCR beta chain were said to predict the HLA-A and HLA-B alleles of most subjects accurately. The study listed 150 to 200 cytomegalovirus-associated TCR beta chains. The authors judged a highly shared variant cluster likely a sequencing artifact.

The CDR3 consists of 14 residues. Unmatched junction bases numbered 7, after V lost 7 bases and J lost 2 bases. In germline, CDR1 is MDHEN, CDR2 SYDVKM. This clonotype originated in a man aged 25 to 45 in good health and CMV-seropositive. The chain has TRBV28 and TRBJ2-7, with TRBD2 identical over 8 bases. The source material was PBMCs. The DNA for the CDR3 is TGTGCCAGCACCCTCGGGGGGGCGACCTACGAGCAGTACTTC. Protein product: CASTLGGATYEQYF.